Detailed here is one T cell receptor beta chain. Its cognate antigen has yet to be identified. Base qualities are not recorded, but no much larger clone differs from it by a single base. This entry comes from a study of blood T cell repertoires in COVID-19 (dated by TCRdb to about 2020). Regarding the study in general: Samples covering the acute and convalescent phases of COVID-19 were provided by collaborators in the United States, Italy and Spain. The material from the prospective study consisted of cDNA or gDNA derived from T cells, B-cell-depleted T cells, or PBMCs. The dataset comprised deeply sampled blood TCRbeta repertoires from subjects exposed to, actively infected with, or recovered from COVID-19. A freely available public database, intended as a resource for researchers studying the immune response to SARS-CoV-2, is where the repertoires were released. Samples were obtained from the ongoing ImmuneRACE study (first 160 participants) and from over 1,000 subjects provided by 6 global collaborators. A de-identified subject ID, COVID-19 status, age in years and sex were almost always included in the sample metadata. Where HLA class I and class II types were available, the types were taken from metadata supplied by the sample provider, not from assay-based typing.

TCRbeta CDR3 regions were amplified from genomic DNA by means of the immunoSEQ Assay, a bias-controlled multiplex PCR. The authors processed their data as follows. Within the assay, amplification of reference gene primers was used to estimate how many nucleated cells each sample contained. To quantify the absolute abundance of each unique TCRbeta CDR3 rearrangement, sequence reads were collapsed and filtered. For each sample, productive Simpson clonality was calculated as the square root of Simpson's diversity index over productive rearrangements. Entries here come from immuneACCESS through TCRdb and include only in-frame sequences with V and J called. Some clones fail to appear in such tables; in the studies checked, an unresolved V gene covers under half of the shortfall, and the cause of the remainder is unknown. V and J calls and clone size are given by that table; D and trimming were obtained from the DNA. This sample is represented by 400,000 to 550,000 clones; roughly nine tenths of them were singletons. The ten largest clones add up to under 2.5% of the sample.

In the prospective study, participants were roughly 18 to 100 years old, resided in about two dozen geographic areas of the United States, and were enrolled through a virtual design. In the prospective study, cohorts were assigned on the basis of participant-reported clinical history obtained from a screening survey and a study questionnaire. Each participant in the prospective study had whole blood, serum and a nasopharyngeal or oropharyngeal swab collected by mobile phlebotomists. Additional blood draws and questionnaires over an approximately two-month period could optionally be provided by prospective study participants. Prospective study blood samples were shipped either frozen or at room temperature before DNA extraction. The CDR3 measures 16 amino acids from cysteine to phenylalanine. The retained sequence is limited to the CDR3, 48 bases, with the frame set at the first base. On the study overall, not on this receptor specifically: The quantity of clinical and demographic metadata differed by source and by participant and was supplied without curation.

This sequence originates from a woman aged 18-29 years with acute COVID-19. The rearranged segments are TRBV21-1 and TRBJ2-3; the table's D gene call, TRBD2, was not cross checked with the DNA. TRBV21-1 is a listed pseudogene. The sample taken for sequencing was PBMCs or T cells enriched from blood (not recorded which). The DNA sequence reads TGTGCCACTTTAGGGGGAGCGGGGGGGCCGGAAGATACGCAGTATTTT. The resulting protein is CATLGGAGGPEDTQYF.